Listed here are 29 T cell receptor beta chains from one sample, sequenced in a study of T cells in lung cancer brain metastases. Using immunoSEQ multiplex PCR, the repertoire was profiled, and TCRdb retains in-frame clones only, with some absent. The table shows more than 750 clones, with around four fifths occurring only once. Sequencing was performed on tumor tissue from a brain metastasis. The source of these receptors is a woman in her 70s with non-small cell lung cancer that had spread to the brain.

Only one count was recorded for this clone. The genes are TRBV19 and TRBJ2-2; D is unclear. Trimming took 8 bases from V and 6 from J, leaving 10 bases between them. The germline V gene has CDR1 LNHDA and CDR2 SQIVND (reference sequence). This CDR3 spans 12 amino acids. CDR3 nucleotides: TGTGCCAGTCCCGATGGAGCCGGGGAGCTGTTTTTT. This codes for CASPDGAGELFF.

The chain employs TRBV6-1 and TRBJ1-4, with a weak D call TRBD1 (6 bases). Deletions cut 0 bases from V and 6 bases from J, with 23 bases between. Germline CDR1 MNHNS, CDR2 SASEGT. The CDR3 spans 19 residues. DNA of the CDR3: TGTGCCAGCAGTGAAGCGGTACAGGGCAGCGTGAGTGCGGATGAAAAACTGTTTTTT. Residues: CASSEAVQGSVSADEKLFF.

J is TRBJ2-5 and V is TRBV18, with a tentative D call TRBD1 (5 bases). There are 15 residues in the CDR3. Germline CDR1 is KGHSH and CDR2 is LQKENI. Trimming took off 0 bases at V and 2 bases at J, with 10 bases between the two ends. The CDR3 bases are TGTGCCAGCTCACCACCAGGACACGGGCAAGAGACCCAGTACTTC. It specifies CASSPPGHGQETQYF.

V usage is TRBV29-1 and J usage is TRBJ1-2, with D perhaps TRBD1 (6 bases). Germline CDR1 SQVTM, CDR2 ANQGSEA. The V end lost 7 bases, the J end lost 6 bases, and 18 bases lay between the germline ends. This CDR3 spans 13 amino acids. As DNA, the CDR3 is TGCAGCGCTCCAGTCCCGGGACAAAATGGCTACACCTTC. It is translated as CSAPVPGQNGYTF.

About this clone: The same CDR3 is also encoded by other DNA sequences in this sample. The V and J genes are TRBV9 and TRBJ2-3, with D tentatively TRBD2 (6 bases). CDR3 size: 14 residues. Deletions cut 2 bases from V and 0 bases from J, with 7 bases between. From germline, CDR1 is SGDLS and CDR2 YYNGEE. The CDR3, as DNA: TGTGCCAGCAGCGTGGAGGGGAGCACAGATACGCAGTATTTT. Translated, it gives CASSVEGSTDTQYF.

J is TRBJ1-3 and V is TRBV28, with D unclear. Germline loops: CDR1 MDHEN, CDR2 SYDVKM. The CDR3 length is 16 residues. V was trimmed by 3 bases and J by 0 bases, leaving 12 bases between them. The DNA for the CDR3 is TGTGCCAGCAGTTTGAGCGGTTGGGGCTCTGGAAACACCATATATTTT. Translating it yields CASSLSGWGSGNTIYF.

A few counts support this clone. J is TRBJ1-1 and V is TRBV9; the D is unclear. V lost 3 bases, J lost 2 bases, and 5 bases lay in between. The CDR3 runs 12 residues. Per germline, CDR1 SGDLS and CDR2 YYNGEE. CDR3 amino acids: CASSDSNTEAFF. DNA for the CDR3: TGTGCCAGCAGCGACAGCAACACTGAAGCTTTCTTT.

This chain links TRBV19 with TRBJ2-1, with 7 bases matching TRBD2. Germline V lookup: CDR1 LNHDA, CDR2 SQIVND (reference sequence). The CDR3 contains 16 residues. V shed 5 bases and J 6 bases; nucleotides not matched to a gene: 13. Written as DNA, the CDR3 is TGTGCCAGTAGTTTGACTGGCGGGAGATTGGGCAATGAGCAGTTCTTC. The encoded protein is CASSLTGGRLGNEQFF. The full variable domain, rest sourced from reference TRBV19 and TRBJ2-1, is DGGITQSPKYLFRKEGQNVTLSCEQNLNHDAMYWYRQDPGQGLRLIYYSQIVNDFQKGDIAEGYSVSREKKESFPLTVTSAQKNPTAFYLCASSLTGGRLGNEQFFGPGTRLTVL.

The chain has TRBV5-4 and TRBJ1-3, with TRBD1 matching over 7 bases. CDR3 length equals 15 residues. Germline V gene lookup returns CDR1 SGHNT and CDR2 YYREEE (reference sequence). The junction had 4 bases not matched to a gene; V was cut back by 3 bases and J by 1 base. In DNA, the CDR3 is TGTGCCAGCAGCTCGCAGGGGGTATCTGGAAACACCATATATTTT. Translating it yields CASSSQGVSGNTIYF.

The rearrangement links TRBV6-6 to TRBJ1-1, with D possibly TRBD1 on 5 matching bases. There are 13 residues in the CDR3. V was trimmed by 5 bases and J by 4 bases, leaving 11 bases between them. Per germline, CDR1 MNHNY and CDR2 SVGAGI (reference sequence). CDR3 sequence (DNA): TGTGCCAGCAGTCTTCCGGGGACCACTGAAGCTTTCTTT. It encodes CASSLPGTTEAFF.

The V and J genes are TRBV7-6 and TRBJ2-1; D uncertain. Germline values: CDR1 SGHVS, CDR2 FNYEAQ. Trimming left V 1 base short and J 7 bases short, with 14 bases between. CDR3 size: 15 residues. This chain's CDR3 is CASSLGAARDNEQFF. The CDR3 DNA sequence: TGTGCCAGCAGCTTAGGCGCGGCCCGCGATAATGAGCAGTTCTTC.

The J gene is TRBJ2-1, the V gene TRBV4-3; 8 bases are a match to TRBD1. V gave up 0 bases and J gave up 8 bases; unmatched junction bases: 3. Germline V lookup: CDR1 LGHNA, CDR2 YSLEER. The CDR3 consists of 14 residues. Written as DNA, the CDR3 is TGCGCCAGCAGCCAAGACAGGGGGCTCTATGAGCAGTTCTTC. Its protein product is CASSQDRGLYEQFF.

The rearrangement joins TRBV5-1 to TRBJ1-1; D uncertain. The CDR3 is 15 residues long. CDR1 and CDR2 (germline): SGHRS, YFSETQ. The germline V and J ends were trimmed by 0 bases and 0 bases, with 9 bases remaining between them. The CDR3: CASSLVVGMNTEAFF. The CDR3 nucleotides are TGCGCCAGCAGCTTGGTCGTAGGTATGAACACTGAAGCTTTCTTT.

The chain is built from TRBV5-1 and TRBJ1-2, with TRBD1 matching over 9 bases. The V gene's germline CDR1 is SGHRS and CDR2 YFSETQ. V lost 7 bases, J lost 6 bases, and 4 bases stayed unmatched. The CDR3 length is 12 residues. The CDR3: CASATGGHGYTF. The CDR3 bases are TGCGCCAGCGCTACAGGGGGCCATGGCTACACCTTC.

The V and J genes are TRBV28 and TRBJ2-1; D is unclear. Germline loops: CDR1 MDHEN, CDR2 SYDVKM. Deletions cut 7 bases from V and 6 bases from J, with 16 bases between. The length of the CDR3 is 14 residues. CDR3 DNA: TGTGCCAGCATCTCCCGGCCAATTACCAATGAGCAGTTCTTC. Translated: CASISRPITNEQFF.

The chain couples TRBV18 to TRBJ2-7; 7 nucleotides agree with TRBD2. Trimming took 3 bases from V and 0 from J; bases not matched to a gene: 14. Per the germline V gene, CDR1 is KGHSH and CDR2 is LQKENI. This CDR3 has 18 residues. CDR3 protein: CASSPGGSGTTNSYEQYF. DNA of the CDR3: TGTGCCAGCTCACCGGGGGGAAGCGGGACTACCAACTCCTACGAGCAGTACTTC.

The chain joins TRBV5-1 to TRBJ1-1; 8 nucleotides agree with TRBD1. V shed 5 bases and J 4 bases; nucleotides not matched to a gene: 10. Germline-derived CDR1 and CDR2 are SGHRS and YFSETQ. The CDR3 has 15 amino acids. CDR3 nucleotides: TGCGCCAGCAGTTCTGGACAGGGCAGTGTCACTGAAGCTTTCTTT. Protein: CASSSGQGSVTEAFF.

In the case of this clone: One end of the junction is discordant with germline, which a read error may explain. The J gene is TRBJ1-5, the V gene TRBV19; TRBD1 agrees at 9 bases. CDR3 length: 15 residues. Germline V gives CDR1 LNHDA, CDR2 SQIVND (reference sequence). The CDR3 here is CASSEGTGRNRPQHF. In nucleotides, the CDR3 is TGTGCCAGTAGTGAGGGGACAGGGAGAAATCGGCCCCAGCATTTT. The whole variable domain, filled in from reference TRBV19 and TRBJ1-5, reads DGGITQSPKYLFRKEGQNVTLSCEQNLNHDAMYWYRQDPGQGLRLIYYSQIVNDFQKGDIAEGYSVSREKKESFPLTVTSAQKNPTAFYLCASSEGTGRNRPQHFGDGTRLSIL.

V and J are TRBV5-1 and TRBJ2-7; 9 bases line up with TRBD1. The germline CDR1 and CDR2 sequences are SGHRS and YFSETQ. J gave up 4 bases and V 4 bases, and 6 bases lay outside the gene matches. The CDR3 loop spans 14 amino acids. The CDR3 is CASSTGTGTYEQYF. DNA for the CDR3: TGCGCCAGCAGCACGGGGACAGGGACATACGAGCAGTACTTC.

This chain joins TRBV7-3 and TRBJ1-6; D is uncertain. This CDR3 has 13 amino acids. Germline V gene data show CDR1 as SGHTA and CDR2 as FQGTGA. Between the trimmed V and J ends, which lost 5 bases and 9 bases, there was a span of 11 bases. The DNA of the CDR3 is TGTGCCAGCAGCCCGGACGGGATTTCACCCCTCCACTTT. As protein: CASSPDGISPLHF.

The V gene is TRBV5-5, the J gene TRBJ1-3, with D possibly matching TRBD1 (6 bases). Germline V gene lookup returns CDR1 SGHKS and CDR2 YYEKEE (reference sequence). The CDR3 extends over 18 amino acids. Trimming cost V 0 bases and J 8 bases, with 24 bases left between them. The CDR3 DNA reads TGTGCCAGCAGCTTGGATCACGGCGGACAGCGGTCGTCGGACACCATATATTTT. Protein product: CASSLDHGGQRSSDTIYF.

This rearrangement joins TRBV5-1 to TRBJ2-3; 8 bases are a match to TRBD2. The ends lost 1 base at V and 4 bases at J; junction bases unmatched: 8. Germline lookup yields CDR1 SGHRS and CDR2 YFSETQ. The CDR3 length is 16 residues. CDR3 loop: CASSLTGGASADTQYF. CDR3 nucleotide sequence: TGCGCCAGCAGCTTGACGGGGGGGGCGAGCGCAGATACGCAGTATTTT. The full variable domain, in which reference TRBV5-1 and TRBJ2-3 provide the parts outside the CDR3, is KAGVTQTPRYLIKTRGQQVTLSCSPISGHRSVSWYQQTPGQGLQFLFEYFSETQRNKGNFPGRFSGRQFSNSRSEMNVSTLELGDSALYLCASSLTGGASADTQYFGPGTRLTVL.

DNA for the CDR3: TGTGCCAGCAGTGAAGGTTACGGGTCAACTAATGAAAAACTGTTTTTT. Its translation: CASSEGYGSTNEKLFF. The genes are TRBV2 and TRBJ1-4; unclear D gene. This CDR3 comprises 16 residues. V was cut by 1 base and J by 0 bases, with 9 bases left in between. Germline CDR1 and CDR2: SNHLY and FYNNEI.

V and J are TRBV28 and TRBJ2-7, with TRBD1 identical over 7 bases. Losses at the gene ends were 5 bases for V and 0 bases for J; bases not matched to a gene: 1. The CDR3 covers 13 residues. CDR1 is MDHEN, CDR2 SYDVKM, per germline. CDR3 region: CASSGTASYEQYF. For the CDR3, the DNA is TGTGCCAGCAGTGGGACAGCCTCCTACGAGCAGTACTTC.

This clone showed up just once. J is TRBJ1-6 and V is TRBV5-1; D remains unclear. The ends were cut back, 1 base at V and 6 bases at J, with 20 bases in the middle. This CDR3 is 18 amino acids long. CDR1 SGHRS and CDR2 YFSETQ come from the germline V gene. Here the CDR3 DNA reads TGCGCCAGCAGCTTGAGGGCCAGCCGAGACTCCGCTAATTCACCCCTCCACTTT. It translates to CASSLRASRDSANSPLHF.

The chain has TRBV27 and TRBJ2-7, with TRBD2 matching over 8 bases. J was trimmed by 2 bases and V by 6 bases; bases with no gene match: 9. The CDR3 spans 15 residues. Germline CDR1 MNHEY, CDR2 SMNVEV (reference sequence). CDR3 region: CASSFWKREPYEQYF. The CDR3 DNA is TGTGCCAGCAGCTTTTGGAAGCGGGAGCCCTACGAGCAGTACTTC.

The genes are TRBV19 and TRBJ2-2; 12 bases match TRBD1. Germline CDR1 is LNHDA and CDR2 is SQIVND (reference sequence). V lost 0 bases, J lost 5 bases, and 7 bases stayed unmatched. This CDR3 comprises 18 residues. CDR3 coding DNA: TGTGCCAGTAGTATAGATGGGGGACAGGGGGCACGGACCGGGGAGCTGTTTTTT. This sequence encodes CASSIDGGQGARTGELFF.

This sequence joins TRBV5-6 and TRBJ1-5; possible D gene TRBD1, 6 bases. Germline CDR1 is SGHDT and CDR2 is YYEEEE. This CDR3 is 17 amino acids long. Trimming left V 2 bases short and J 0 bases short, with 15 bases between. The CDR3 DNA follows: TGTGCCAGCAGCTTCTCGGGACACTTTTATAGCAATCAGCCCCAGCATTTT. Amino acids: CASSFSGHFYSNQPQHF.

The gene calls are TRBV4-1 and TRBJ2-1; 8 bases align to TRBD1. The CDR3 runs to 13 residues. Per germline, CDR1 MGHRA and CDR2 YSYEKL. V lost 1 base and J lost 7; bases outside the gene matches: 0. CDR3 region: CASSQGQGNEQFF. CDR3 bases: TGCGCCAGCAGCCAAGGACAGGGGAATGAGCAGTTCTTC.